The 28 T cell receptor beta chains listed next were all sequenced from one sample in a study of blood T cell repertoires in COVID-19. This table comes from immunoSEQ multiplex PCR, and its TCRdb copy is limited to in-frame clones, with some not included. The sample carries 250,000 to 300,000 clones, roughly 90% recorded once. The sequencing sample was made of peripheral blood. Every receptor here comes from a woman aged 25 to 45 with acute or convalescent COVID-19.

The genes are TRBV7-9 and TRBJ1-4, with D unresolved. CDR1 and CDR2 from the germline V gene are SEHNR and FQNEAQ (reference sequence). The CDR3 spans 15 residues. V lost 1 base to trimming and J lost 0 bases, with 6 bases between them. For the CDR3, the DNA is TGTGCCAGCAGCTTAGGGCTTACAACTAATGAAAAACTGTTTTTT. The encoded protein is CASSLGLTTNEKLFF.

The chain employs TRBV7-9 and TRBJ1-5; D is ambiguous. The CDR3 totals 14 residues. V lost 1 base and J lost 0, with 4 bases in between. The germline gives CDR1 SEHNR, CDR2 FQNEAQ (reference sequence). The CDR3 is CASSLDNSNQPQHF. CDR3 DNA sequence: TGTGCCAGCAGCTTAGATAATAGCAATCAGCCCCAGCATTTT.

The chain joins TRBV7-9 to TRBJ1-2; D might be TRBD1 (5 bases). Trimming cost V 5 bases and J 3 bases, with 13 bases left between them. CDR1 SEHNR and CDR2 FQNEAQ come from the germline V gene (reference sequence). The CDR3 totals 14 residues. In DNA, the CDR3 is TGTGCCAGCAGCGGAGGGAGGGGTGACTATGGCTACACCTTC. Protein product: CASSGGRGDYGYTF.

The CDR3 DNA follows: TGTGCCAGCAGCCAAGTCCCCGGGAGTCATGAAAAACTGTTTTTT. It codes for CASSQVPGSHEKLFF. The genes are TRBV3-1 (or the pseudogene TRBV3-2) and TRBJ1-4; the D is unclear. The CDR3 totals 15 residues. Germline CDR1 and CDR2: LGHDT and YNNKEL (reference sequence). Trimming left V 1 base short and J 6 bases short, with 12 bases between.

The V and J genes are TRBV7-2 and TRBJ2-1, with 13 positions matching TRBD2. CDR3 length: 15 amino acids. The V gene's germline CDR1 is SGHTA and CDR2 FQGNSA. V was clipped by 6 bases and J by 10 bases; unmatched bases: 9. CDR3 loop: CASRMGLAGLSEQFF. CDR3 bases: TGTGCCAGCAGGATGGGACTAGCGGGATTAAGCGAGCAGTTCTTC. Full variable domain (missing parts from reference TRBV7-2 and TRBJ2-1): GAGVSQSPSNKVTEKGKDVELRCDPISGHTALYWYRQSLGQGLEFLIYFQGNSAPDKSGLPSDRFSAERTGGSVSTLTIQRTQQEDSAVYLCASRMGLAGLSEQFFGPGTRLTVL.

V gene TRBV3-1 (or the pseudogene TRBV3-2) combines with J gene TRBJ1-2, with a tentative D call TRBD1 (6 bases). Germline CDR1 and CDR2: LGHDT and YNNKEL (reference sequence). This CDR3 contains 19 residues. V gave up 0 bases and J gave up 3 bases, with 23 bases separating them. DNA of the CDR3: TGTGCCAGCAGCCAAGAGTTCCGGGGGGCTGGCCCAAAGGACTATGGCTACACCTTC. As protein: CASSQEFRGAGPKDYGYTF.

This clone was observed once. The chain is built from TRBV5-1 and TRBJ2-7; 10 bases line up with TRBD1. The germline V gene has CDR1 SGHRS and CDR2 YFSETQ. Trimming removed 3 bases from V and 0 bases from J; junction bases left unmatched: 6. This CDR3 comprises 16 residues. CDR3 sequence reads: CASSWDWTGGSYEQYF. The CDR3 DNA reads as TGCGCCAGCAGCTGGGACTGGACAGGGGGCTCCTACGAGCAGTACTTC.

This clone was counted between two and nine times. V is TRBV2 and J is TRBJ1-2; TRBD1 matches at 9 bases. V gave up 6 bases and J gave up 8 bases; unmatched junction bases: 7. Germline loops: CDR1 SNHLY, CDR2 FYNNEI. The CDR3 totals 13 residues. The CDR3 spells CASRRTGEGGYTF. DNA for the CDR3: TGTGCCAGCAGGAGGACAGGGGAAGGCGGCTACACCTTC.

The chain uses TRBV7-9 and TRBJ2-7; 12 bases map to TRBD1. The CDR3 extends over 15 amino acids. CDR1 is SEHNR and CDR2 is FQNEAQ in the germline V gene (reference sequence). Trimming cost V 5 bases and J 3 bases; bases outside gene matches: 5. This chain's CDR3 is CASSGTGGDLYEQYF. The CDR3 DNA sequence: TGTGCCAGCAGCGGGACAGGGGGCGACCTCTACGAGCAGTACTTC.

The genes are TRBV4-3 and TRBJ1-5; the match to TRBD1 covers 9 bases. V dropped 0 bases and J dropped 5; count of bases not matched to a gene: 5. The germline CDR1 and CDR2 sequences are LGHNA and YSLEER. The CDR3 extends over 16 amino acids. CDR3 sequence reads: CASSQEWDRAYQPQHF. The DNA for the CDR3 is TGCGCCAGCAGCCAAGAATGGGACAGGGCGTATCAGCCCCAGCATTTT.

The gene calls are TRBV5-1 and TRBJ1-2; 10 positions agree with TRBD1. The CDR3 has 14 residues. With 4 bases clipped from V and 3 bases from J, the junction kept 3 bases outside the gene matches. Per germline, CDR1 SGHRS and CDR2 YFSETQ. The CDR3 reads CASSRDRGDYGYTF. Written as DNA, the CDR3 is TGCGCCAGCAGCAGGGACAGGGGTGACTATGGCTACACCTTC.

This chain uses TRBV10-3 with TRBJ2-3; 9 bases match TRBD2. CDR3 length: 14 residues. CDR1 and CDR2 from the germline V gene are ENHRY and SYGVKD. V gave up 6 bases and J gave up 5 bases; unmatched junction bases: 6. CDR3 sequence: CAIRIAGVVDTQYF. The CDR3 DNA sequence: TGTGCCATCAGGATAGCGGGAGTCGTAGATACGCAGTATTTT.

The chain employs TRBV7-6 and TRBJ2-5, with D tentatively TRBD1 (6 bases). The CDR3 covers 15 residues. Germline loops: CDR1 SGHVS, CDR2 FNYEAQ. V was clipped by 5 bases and J by 2 bases, with 15 bases between them. The CDR3 here is CASSPLVGGQETQYF. CDR3 nucleotide sequence: TGTGCCAGCAGCCCGCTGGTAGGGGGACAAGAGACCCAGTACTTC.

V is TRBV30 and J is TRBJ1-1; TRBD1 matches at 8 bases. Germline assignment: CDR1 GTSNPN and CDR2 SVGIG (reference sequence). The CDR3 runs to 10 residues. Trimming took 6 bases from V and 10 from J; bases not matched to a gene: 4. Here the CDR3 reads CACGTGLAFF. CDR3 sequence (DNA): TGTGCCTGCGGGACAGGTTTAGCTTTCTTT.

The chain combines TRBV10-1 with TRBJ2-3; D perhaps matches TRBD2 (6 bases). Between the trimmed V and J ends, which lost 8 bases and 1 base, there was a span of 10 bases. Germline loops: CDR1 WNHNN, CDR2 SYGVQD (reference sequence). The CDR3 has 13 amino acids. In DNA form, the CDR3 reads TGCGCCAGCCGGCCTAGCGGCACAGATACGCAGTATTTT. It translates to CASRPSGTDTQYF.

V usage is TRBV7-6 and J usage is TRBJ2-1; 12 bases agree with TRBD2. The CDR3 consists of 16 residues. J lost 8 bases, V lost 4 bases, and 9 bases had no gene match. CDR1 and CDR2 from the germline V gene are SGHVS and FNYEAQ. CDR3 sequence: CASSSLTSGSQDEQFF. The CDR3 coding sequence is TGTGCCAGCAGCTCACTGACTAGCGGGAGTCAGGATGAGCAGTTCTTC.

The chain joins TRBV18 to TRBJ2-2; 7 bases are shared with TRBD1. Germline CDR1 reads KGHSH; CDR2 reads LQKENI. The CDR3 contains 16 residues. Unmatched junction bases numbered 6, after V lost 4 bases and J lost 1 base. The DNA for the CDR3 is TGTGCCAGCTCACTTCTGGGACAGCTGAACACCGGGGAGCTGTTTTTT. Translated: CASSLLGQLNTGELFF.

Here the CDR3 reads CAIRSGRGGTGELFF. Here the CDR3 DNA reads TGTGCCATCAGGAGCGGGAGAGGAGGCACCGGGGAGCTGTTTTTT. V is TRBV10-3 and J is TRBJ2-2, with 8 bases aligning to TRBD2. Germline V lookup: CDR1 ENHRY, CDR2 SYGVKD. After removal of 6 bases from V and 4 bases from J, the junction contained 7 bases not matched to a gene. This CDR3 contains 15 residues.

This rearrangement joins TRBV5-1 to TRBJ1-3; D is ambiguous. The V gene lost 0 bases and the J gene lost 4 bases, with 14 bases spanning the gap. CDR1 and CDR2 from the germline V gene are SGHRS and YFSETQ. The CDR3 totals 16 residues. CDR3 loop: CASSLGVPWAGNTIYF. In DNA, the CDR3 is TGCGCCAGCAGCTTGGGGGTCCCTTGGGCCGGAAACACCATATATTTT.

This chain connects TRBV5-4 to TRBJ2-3; TRBD2 aligns across 8 bases. CDR3 size: 14 residues. Germline CDR1 SGHNT, CDR2 YYREEE (reference sequence). Trimming at V came to 0 bases and at J to 7 bases, leaving 4 bases not matched to a gene. CDR3 in DNA: TGTGCCAGCAGCTTGGGGACTAGCCTAAATACGCAGTATTTT. It codes for CASSLGTSLNTQYF.

The gene calls are TRBV4-1 and TRBJ2-1; D call uncertain. This CDR3 region has 15 residues. V gave up 7 bases and J gave up 8 bases, with 21 bases separating them. Per germline, CDR1 MGHRA and CDR2 YSYEKL. As DNA, the CDR3 is TGCGCCAGCACCCCCCTGGGCAGATATAACGATGAGCAGTTCTTC. It codes for CASTPLGRYNDEQFF.

This clone was counted at least ten times. The gene calls are TRBV6-5 and TRBJ2-7, with D tentatively TRBD2 (6 bases). The CDR3 covers 14 residues. From germline, CDR1 is MNHEY and CDR2 SVGAGI. Trimming shortened V by 8 bases and J by 0 bases, and 14 bases separated the two germline ends. Here the CDR3 reads CASSPRGSSYEQYF. The DNA for the CDR3 is TGTGCCAGCTCCCCTCGGGGGAGCTCCTACGAGCAGTACTTC.

The chain links TRBV7-3 to TRBJ2-5, with TRBD2 identical over 11 bases. J lost 4 bases, V lost 4 bases, and 8 bases had no gene match. CDR1 is SGHTA and CDR2 is FQGTGA in the germline V gene. The CDR3 spans 16 residues. The chain's CDR3 is CASSSRLAGMGETQYF. In DNA, the CDR3 is TGTGCCAGCAGCTCCAGACTAGCGGGAATGGGAGAGACCCAGTACTTC. The full variable domain, its missing parts supplied by reference TRBV7-3 and TRBJ2-5, is GAGVSQTPSNKVTEKGKYVELRCDPISGHTALYWYRQSLGQGPEFLIYFQGTGAADDSGLPNDRFFAVRPEGSVSTLKIQRTERGDSAVYLCASSSRLAGMGETQYFGPGTRLLVL.

The J gene is TRBJ1-4, the V gene TRBV5-4; no clear D. The length of the CDR3 is 15 residues. V was trimmed by 0 bases and J by 7 bases, leaving 13 bases between them. CDR1 is SGHNT and CDR2 is YYREEE in the germline V gene (reference sequence). DNA of the CDR3: TGTGCCAGCAGCTTGGATGCGGGTGGCTCTGAAAAACTGTTTTTT. Its translation is CASSLDAGGSEKLFF.

J is TRBJ1-5 and V is TRBV6-2 or TRBV6-3, with TRBD1 matching 9 bases. V gave up 1 base and J gave up 0 bases; unmatched junction bases: 7. The CDR3 runs 18 residues. Germline CDR1 reads MNHEY; CDR2 reads SVGEGT. CDR3 amino acids: CASSYFLDRGHSNQPQHF. CDR3 DNA sequence: TGTGCCAGCAGTTACTTTCTGGACAGGGGCCATAGCAATCAGCCCCAGCATTTT.

The rearrangement links TRBV3-1 (or the pseudogene TRBV3-2) to TRBJ1-1; a weak D match, TRBD1 (6 bases). The CDR3 has 16 amino acids. V was trimmed by 1 base and J by 2 bases, leaving 14 bases between them. Germline values: CDR1 LGHDT, CDR2 YNNKEL (reference sequence). This chain's CDR3 is CASSQVRGDKNTEAFF. The CDR3 coding sequence is TGTGCCAGCAGCCAAGTCCGGGGGGACAAAAACACTGAAGCTTTCTTT.

The rearrangement uses TRBV5-1 and TRBJ2-5, with 8 bases lining up with TRBD2. The CDR3 length is 13 residues. The J segment lost 5 bases and the V segment lost 3 bases, leaving 3 bases of the junction unmatched. In germline, CDR1 is SGHRS, CDR2 YFSETQ. CDR3 region: CASSSLADETQYF. The CDR3 DNA reads TGCGCCAGCAGCTCACTAGCGGATGAGACCCAGTACTTC.

This chain joins TRBV20-1 and TRBJ2-3; D ambiguous. Trimming shortened V by 5 bases and J by 3 bases, and 6 bases separated the two germline ends. This CDR3 comprises 11 residues. The germline V gene encodes CDR1 DFQATT and CDR2 SNEGSKA (reference sequence). The CDR3 protein is CSAETTDTQYF. CDR3 in DNA: TGCAGTGCTGAGACTACAGATACGCAGTATTTT.